The rows below give T cell receptor beta chains drawn from one sample of a study of shared clonotypes between healthy human individuals. The protocol was immunoSEQ multiplex PCR, while the TCRdb copy is restricted to in-frame clones and leaves out a portion. The sample lists around 2.1 million clones; 93% were seen once. Sequenced sample: naive CD8+ T cells from PBMCs. These receptors were taken from a man younger than 35 in good health. Some clones in this sample may be carry-over from other donors' samples. Each CDR3 is given without its conserved first and last residue.

v_call | cdr3_aa
TRBV9 | ASSVGQRGEKLF
TRBV5-1 | ASSSHRFTGELF
TRBV7-6 | ASSPYRGDTEAF
TRBV6-4 | ASSSSWGNTEAF
TRBV9 | ASSVAKLTGETGELF
TRBV15 | ATSSRDMNTEAF
TRBV10-3 | AISDLGGSNTGELF
TRBV29-1 | SVEEVMGGFQETQY
TRBV27 | ASRGYQETQY
TRBV4-2 | ASSPTGQGEGQPQH
TRBV10-3 | AMSGRGKDEQY
TRBV9 | ASSAGTSGHPAYEQY
TRBV4-1 | ASSHPEGSGRATDTQY
TRBV28 | ASSLQGGSYEQY
TRBV9 | ASSVVGNTIY
TRBV27 | ASSSLVEAGELF
TRBV5-6 | ASSGGLAYEQY
TRBV6-6 | ASSYGIYEQY
TRBV9 | ASSVRDRSTGELF
TRBV9 | ASSVASAVGANEKLF
TRBV9 | ASSVYTPASGANVLT
TRBV28 | ASRLTRGDYEQY
TRBV5-1 | ASSLSRDRPTTDTQY
TRBV9 | ASSVGPAGGLNNEQF
TRBV9 | ASSAHSQGNYGYT
TRBV29-1 | SVRDSENTIY
TRBV5-4 | ASFTGLSGANVLT
TRBV19 | ASSTSGTPTYEQY
TRBV5-1 | ASSLGQGRLNTEAF
TRBV11-2 | ASSQGLAGYYEQY
TRBV18 | ASSPGRSGRTPDTQY
TRBV7-3 | ASSSRTSGNTDTQY
TRBV28 | ASSSRDRGRSSEGEAF
TRBV2 | ASSEGLNEQF
TRBV27 | ASTKNWGPDTQY
TRBV30 | AWSIMQSSYNEQF
TRBV19 | ASSIEGDSYQPQH
TRBV11-2 | ASSLLTYEQY